The 3 T cell receptor beta chains below all came from one sample that was sequenced in a study of shared clonotypes between healthy human individuals. Selected positively for CCR7 and CD45RO-negative, naive CD8 cells excluded terminally differentiated effector memory CD45RA+ cells. The table came from immunoSEQ multiplex PCR; TCRdb's copy has only in-frame clones and leaves some out. The data hold about 2 million clones, with approximately 94% observed a single time. Sequenced sample: naive CD8+ T cells sorted from blood. The receptor set was obtained from a man younger than 30 in good health.

The V call is TRBV4-3, the J call TRBJ2-3; 7 bases fit TRBD1. CDR1 LGHNA and CDR2 YSLEER come from the germline V gene. The CDR3 contains 16 residues. V was pared by 3 bases and J by 0 bases, with 6 bases of the junction left unmatched. The CDR3 bases are TGCGCCAGCAGCCAGAACCGGGACAGTAGCACAGATACGCAGTATTTT. It translates to CASSQNRDSSTDTQYF.

This clone was observed many times. The chain employs TRBV2 and TRBJ1-2, with D perhaps TRBD1 (5 bases). The CDR3 has 18 amino acids. The ends were cut back, 3 bases at V and 2 bases at J, with 22 bases in the middle. In germline, CDR1 is SNHLY, CDR2 FYNNEI. The CDR3 loop is CASSDSGRDTEPNYGYTF. CDR3 coding DNA: TGTGCCAGCAGTGATTCAGGGAGGGATACCGAGCCGAACTATGGCTACACCTTC. Complete variable domain (other parts from reference TRBV2 and TRBJ1-2): EPEVTQTPSHQVTQMGQEVILRCVPISNHLYFYWYRQILGQKVEFLVSFYNNEISEKSEIFDDQFSVERPDGSNFTLKIRSTKLEDSAMYFCASSDSGRDTEPNYGYTFGSGTRLTVV.

The genes are TRBV7-9 and TRBJ2-3; no definite D call. Between the trimmed V and J ends, which lost 5 bases and 3 bases, there was a span of 12 bases. This CDR3 has 14 amino acids. Germline CDR1 is SEHNR and CDR2 is FQNEAQ (reference sequence). CDR3 nucleotide sequence: TGTGCCAGCAGCCTCCCAGAGCGTACAGATACGCAGTATTTT. Protein: CASSLPERTDTQYF.